These 8 T cell receptor beta chains were all obtained from the same sample, sequenced in a study of blood T cells in healthy people across ages. Alongside a J-beta primer mix, a sample-barcoded 5' primer served in a second PCR lasting about 7 to 11 cycles. MiXCR, applied by TCRdb to the 5' RACE reads, yields one record per CDR3 protein. Among around 670,000 distinct CDR3 sequences listed, 25% to 30% were seen once. The sequenced material came from blood. The source is a woman older than 75 in good health.

This clonotype has just a few counts. CDR3 loop: CASSSSRQYQETQYF. CDR3 DNA: TGTGCCAGCAGCTCCAGCCGACAGTACCAAGAGACCCAGTACTTC. This chain joins TRBV7-9 and TRBJ2-5, with D possibly being TRBD1 (5 bases). CDR3 length: 15 residues. The V gene's germline CDR1 is SEHNR and CDR2 FQNEAQ (reference sequence). V gave up 4 bases and J gave up 0 bases, with 12 bases separating them.

The chain has TRBV7-3 and TRBJ2-5; 9 nucleotides agree with TRBD2. Trimming removed 2 bases from V and 11 bases from J; junction bases left unmatched: 9. Per germline, CDR1 SGHTA and CDR2 FQGTGA. This CDR3 region has 14 residues. The CDR3 sequence is CASSLGGGAHEQYF. The CDR3, as DNA: TGTGCCAGCAGCTTAGGCGGGGGGGCACATGAGCAGTACTTC.

This clonotype was seen only a few times. This may come from a read error, since a much larger clone is one base off. This chain links TRBV4-3 with TRBJ2-5; D gene uncertain. V was pared by 4 bases and J by 11 bases, with 17 bases between. The CDR3 contains 13 residues. Per the germline V gene, CDR1 is LGHNA and CDR2 is YSLEER. In nucleotides, the CDR3 is TGCGCCAGCAGCCCACGCCTAGGAGCTGAGCAGTACTTC. This gives the protein CASSPRLGAEQYF.

Many counts were recorded for this clonotype. The chain is built from TRBV6-5 and TRBJ2-3; 9 nucleotides line up with TRBD1. The junction had 8 bases not matched to a gene; V was cut back by 6 bases and J by 1 base. The germline gives CDR1 MNHEY, CDR2 SVGAGI. This CDR3 spans 16 amino acids. This chain's CDR3 is CASSHRTGAGTDTQYF. The CDR3 coding sequence is TGTGCCAGCAGCCACCGGACAGGGGCGGGCACAGATACGCAGTATTTT.

As for this clonotype: Just one base apart from a much larger clone, this may be a read error. The gene calls are TRBV6-6 and TRBJ2-1; TRBD2 matches at 9 bases. V was clipped by 8 bases and J by 0 bases; unmatched bases: 11. The germline gives CDR1 MNHNY, CDR2 SVGAGI (reference sequence). The CDR3 totals 17 residues. Here the CDR3 reads CASLGAGGRGSYNEQFF. The CDR3 DNA reads TGTGCCAGCTTAGGGGCGGGGGGGCGAGGCTCCTACAATGAGCAGTTCTTC.

This chain connects TRBV7-8 to TRBJ2-3; weak D call: TRBD2 (6 bases). This CDR3 is 13 amino acids long. Per the germline V gene, CDR1 is SGHVS and CDR2 is FQNEAQ. The V end lost 5 bases, the J end lost 5 bases, and 11 bases lay between the germline ends. The CDR3 spells CASSPGDVDTQYF. The DNA of the CDR3 is TGTGCCAGCAGCCCGGGAGATGTAGATACGCAGTATTTT.

The chain combines TRBV12-3 or TRBV12-4 with TRBJ1-1; no definite D call. The CDR3 is 13 amino acids. The V and J ends lost 5 bases and 8 bases respectively, with 15 bases between them. CDR3 in DNA: TGTGCCAGCAGTCCTGGACTTTTAGTCGAAGCTTTCTTT. As protein: CASSPGLLVEAFF.

This clonotype was observed many times. This rearrangement joins TRBV2 to TRBJ2-3; 16 bases align to TRBD2. V dropped 4 bases and J dropped 3; count of bases not matched to a gene: 7. The CDR3 contains 18 residues. Per the germline V gene, CDR1 is SNHLY and CDR2 is FYNNEI. The CDR3 loop is CASSGGLAGGLRTDTQYF. CDR3 nucleotide sequence: TGTGCCAGCAGTGGGGGACTAGCGGGGGGGTTAAGAACAGATACGCAGTATTTT.